This TCR beta chain stems from a study of cytomegalovirus exposure and HLA in healthy donors. Overall study context: A later analysis reported the same platform for the 90 to 150 validation repertoires and the 650 to 750 first-cohort repertoires.

The CDR3 runs to 15 residues. The germline V gene has CDR1 LGHNA and CDR2 YNFKEQ. The ends were cut back, 0 bases at V and 4 bases at J, with 12 bases in the middle. With respect to this clone: Its antigen remains unknown.

Clones were read by immunoSEQ multiplex PCR, and TCRdb kept only the in-frame ones, dropping some. The sample lists 120,000 to 150,000 clones, about 91% occurring once. Study conclusions and caveats: CMV antigen specificity was confirmed in vitro for three CMV-associated chains. Subsequent analysis revealed that first-cohort TCR clusters tended to co-occur in the approximately 120 validation repertoires.

The donors were in the roughly 130-subject validation cohort, distinct from the approximately 700-subject first cohort. The clonotype originates from a young woman in good health and CMV-seropositive. The chain recombines TRBV4-2 with TRBJ1-2; D is perhaps TRBD1 (5 bases). Sample: PBMCs. CDR3 residues: CASSQDPGHIYGYTF. DNA for the CDR3: TGTGCCAGCAGCCAAGATCCAGGACACATCTATGGCTACACCTTC.